Following are 11 T cell receptor beta chains from one sample sequenced in a study of CD4 T cells in relation to SARS-CoV-2 and coronaviruses. Before the COVID-19 pandemic, during about 2011-2019, CD4+ T cells were taken from unexposed donors. After ten to eleven days of culture, CD4+ T cells were isolated. These TCRs are of unknown antigen specificity. Sequencing was performed with immunoSEQ multiplex PCR; in TCRdb, only in-frame clones are kept and a portion is missing. The profile shows roughly 25,000 clones, around four fifths of them singletons. Sequences were obtained from CD4+ T cells from PBMCs, cultured in vitro. These receptors came from a human donor in good health.

This clone turned up a few times. The gene calls are TRBV4-1 and TRBJ1-2; D perhaps matches TRBD1 (5 bases). CDR3 size: 15 residues. Germline V gene sequence: CDR1 MGHRA, CDR2 YSYEKL. Deletions cut 1 base from V and 1 base from J, with 10 bases between. The chain's CDR3 is CASSQGRGLNYGYTF. The CDR3 DNA reads TGCGCCAGCAGCCAAGGTCGGGGACTTAACTATGGCTACACCTTC.

This clone was recorded a few times. This chain links TRBV5-6 with TRBJ2-7; the D is unclear. This CDR3 comprises 12 residues. CDR1 is SGHDT and CDR2 is YYEEEE in the germline V gene. Trimming took 3 bases from V and 2 from J, leaving 6 bases between them. This CDR3 reads CASSSVTYEQYF. The CDR3 DNA is TGTGCCAGCAGCTCAGTTACCTACGAGCAGTACTTC. Based on the CDR3 plus reference TRBV5-6 and TRBJ2-7, the full variable domain is DAGVTQSPTHLIKTRGQQVTLRCSPKSGHDTVSWYQQALGQGPQFIFQYYEEEERQRGNFPDRFSGHQFPNYSSELNVNALLLGDSALYLCASSSVTYEQYFGPGTRLTVT.

V gene TRBV9 combines with J gene TRBJ2-3; 7 nucleotides align to TRBD2. The germline gives CDR1 SGDLS, CDR2 YYNGEE. V lost 2 bases, J lost 2 bases, and 11 bases stayed unmatched. There are 17 residues in the CDR3. The CDR3: CASSVGRSGAITDTQYF. CDR3 bases: TGTGCCAGCAGCGTTGGCCGCAGCGGGGCCATCACAGATACGCAGTATTTT.

The V gene is TRBV19, the J gene TRBJ2-7, with D possibly being TRBD1 (6 bases). V lost 4 bases, J lost 2 bases, and 9 bases lay in between. The CDR3 has 13 amino acids. Germline CDR1 and CDR2: LNHDA and SQIVND (reference sequence). The CDR3 DNA sequence: TGTGCCAGTAGTAACAGGGTAGCCTACGAGCAGTACTTC. Protein: CASSNRVAYEQYF. Variable domain in full (rest from reference TRBV19 and TRBJ2-7): DGGITQSPKYLFRKEGQNVTLSCEQNLNHDAMYWYRQDPGQGLRLIYYSQIVNDFQKGDIAEGYSVSREKKESFPLTVTSAQKNPTAFYLCASSNRVAYEQYFGPGTRLTVT.

The CDR3 DNA follows: TGTGCCAGTAGAACAGGGGGCGCGGACACTGAAGCTTTCTTT. Its protein is CASRTGGADTEAFF. The chain carries TRBV19 and TRBJ1-1; 9 bases line up with TRBD1. Germline trimming cut 6 bases from V and 3 bases from J; bases unmatched to any gene: 5. The CDR3 contains 14 residues. Looked up from germline, CDR1 is LNHDA and CDR2 is SQIVND (reference sequence).

The V gene is TRBV30, the J gene TRBJ1-6, with 9 positions matching TRBD1. The germline V gene encodes CDR1 GTSNPN and CDR2 SVGIG (reference sequence). J lost 10 bases, V lost 5 bases, and 6 bases had no gene match. The CDR3 is 13 amino acids. DNA of the CDR3: TGTGCCTGGGGGGGACAGGGTGGATCACCCCTCCACTTT. Translation gives CAWGGQGGSPLHF.

This clone was found once. The V and J genes are TRBV4-1 and TRBJ2-7; no clear D. V was cut by 0 bases and J by 2 bases, with 11 bases left in between. This CDR3 comprises 15 residues. Germline V CDR1 and CDR2: MGHRA, YSYEKL. The chain's CDR3 is CASSQDWLEAYEQYF. The DNA for the CDR3 is TGCGCCAGCAGCCAAGATTGGTTGGAAGCCTACGAGCAGTACTTC.

This clone was observed a few times. This chain connects TRBV19 to TRBJ2-3; no firm D call. V lost 2 bases to trimming and J lost 2 bases, with 11 bases between them. CDR1 is LNHDA, CDR2 SQIVND, per germline (reference sequence). This CDR3 comprises 15 residues. The CDR3 region has the DNA TGTGCCAGTAGTATACTGCCAGACACCACAGATACGCAGTATTTT. Its translation: CASSILPDTTDTQYF.

V gene TRBV7-3 combines with J gene TRBJ1-1; D uncertain. The V end was cut by 5 bases, the J end by 1 base, with 14 bases between. The CDR3 spans 15 residues. Germline V gene sequence: CDR1 SGHTA, CDR2 FQGTGA. The CDR3 nucleotides are TGTGCCAGCAGCCCTCCGTTACGAGGGAACACTGAAGCTTTCTTT. Protein: CASSPPLRGNTEAFF.

The V and J genes are TRBV6-5 and TRBJ2-7; TRBD2 matches 7 bases. The CDR3 is 15 residues long. Per germline, CDR1 MNHEY and CDR2 SVGAGI. V trimming: 4 bases; J trimming: 2 bases; junction bases outside the gene matches: 8. The CDR3 loop is CASSWEPSGPYEQYF. CDR3 bases: TGTGCCAGCAGTTGGGAACCTAGCGGACCCTACGAGCAGTACTTC.

The chain links TRBV24-1 to TRBJ2-7, with a tentative D call TRBD1 (6 bases). This CDR3 has 13 residues. The germline CDR1 and CDR2 sequences are KGHDR and SFDVKD. Between the trimmed V and J ends, which lost 7 bases and 3 bases, there was a span of 12 bases. CDR3 protein: CATSKTGFYEQYF. The CDR3 DNA reads TGTGCCACCAGCAAAACAGGGTTCTACGAGCAGTACTTC.